These T cell receptor beta chains were read from a single sample in a study of beta chain features in type 1 diabetes. Measured with immunoSEQ multiplex PCR; TCRdb has only the in-frame clones, and not every one. The sample holds around 160,000 clones, over 55% seen once. Material: naive CD4+ T cells from blood. All receptors come from a young man with type 1 diabetes. CDR3s include the opening cysteine and the closing phenylalanine or tryptophan. The order of the fields is clone size, D gene, J gene, V gene, CDR3 protein, CDR3 DNA. A D gene is named only where the DNA matches it firmly. Only part of the rows carry a size: once, few, many, or a class if the clone is expanded.

size: -
D: TRBD1
J: TRBJ1-1
V: TRBV18
CDR3: CASSDRGTTEAFF
DNA: TGTGCCAGCTCCGACAGGGGCACCACTGAAGCTTTCTTT

size: -
D: -
J: TRBJ2-4
V: TRBV28
CDR3: CASSFPDRAKNIQYF
DNA: TGTGCCAGCAGTTTTCCCGACAGAGCCAAAAACATTCAGTACTTC

size: once
D: -
J: TRBJ1-1
V: TRBV20-1
CDR3: CSAQRDTEAFF
DNA: TGCAGTGCCCAACGGGACACTGAAGCTTTCTTT

size: once
D: -
J: TRBJ1-2
V: TRBV9
CDR3: CASSVGQLYGYTF
DNA: TGTGCCAGCAGCGTAGGACAGCTCTATGGCTACACCTTC

size: few
D: -
J: TRBJ2-1
V: TRBV27
CDR3: CASSLQASSYNEQFF
DNA: TGTGCCAGCAGTTTACAAGCGAGCTCCTACAATGAGCAGTTCTTC

size: -
D: -
J: TRBJ1-5
V: TRBV30
CDR3: CAWNYNGHQPQHF
DNA: TGTGCCTGGAATTATAACGGGCATCAGCCCCAGCATTTT

size: -
D: -
J: TRBJ2-7
V: TRBV6-5
CDR3: CASSYGLNTYEQYF
DNA: TGTGCCAGCAGTTACGGACTGAACACCTACGAGCAGTACTTC

size: -
D: -
J: TRBJ2-3
V: TRBV9
CDR3: CASSVASRPDTQYF
DNA: TGTGCCAGCAGCGTAGCCTCCCGTCCAGATACGCAGTATTTT

size: -
D: TRBD2
J: TRBJ2-5
V: TRBV30
CDR3: CAWSWGGQETQYF
DNA: TGTGCCTGGAGCTGGGGGGGGCAAGAGACCCAGTACTTC

size: few
D: TRBD2
J: TRBJ2-3
V: TRBV29-1
CDR3: CSLRDYNTDTQYF
DNA: TGCAGCCTTCGGGACTACAACACAGATACGCAGTATTTT

size: -
D: -
J: TRBJ1-5
V: TRBV30
CDR3: CAWSPVNPNQPQHF
DNA: TGTGCCTGGAGTCCGGTTAACCCGAATCAGCCCCAGCATTTT

size: -
D: -
J: TRBJ2-4
V: TRBV6-5
CDR3: CASSSAGTINIQYF
DNA: TGTGCCAGCAGCTCGGCCGGGACCATAAACATTCAGTACTTC

size: -
D: -
J: TRBJ2-1
V: TRBV30
CDR3: CAWTRVNNEQFF
DNA: TGTGCCTGGACCCGGGTGAACAATGAGCAGTTCTTC

size: -
D: -
J: TRBJ1-1
V: TRBV29-1
CDR3: CSVDGGKNTEAFF
DNA: TGCAGCGTTGATGGGGGTAAGAACACTGAAGCTTTCTTT

size: -
D: TRBD1
J: TRBJ2-5
V: TRBV7-9
CDR3: CASSLRGQETQYF
DNA: TGTGCCAGCAGCTTAAGGGGGCAGGAGACCCAGTACTTC